A selection of T cell receptor beta chains follows, all from one sample in a study of radiation and T cells in renal cell carcinoma. Clones were read by immunoSEQ multiplex PCR, and TCRdb kept only the in-frame ones, dropping some. The table includes over 10,000 clones, less than 75% detected once. Sequenced material: tumor tissue, taken from a patient whose treatment was nephrectomy without radiotherapy. Receptor source: a woman of 80 years or more with renal cell carcinoma. Each CDR3 is given with its conserved first and last residue. Fields, in order: clone size, V gene, D gene, J gene, CDR3 DNA, CDR3 protein. D genes are given only for firm matches. Rows may omit the clone size; those that give it use once, few, many or a size class.

size: .
V: TRBV7-2
D: .
J: TRBJ2-1
DNA: TGTGCCAGCCGAAACTACAATGAGCAGTTCTTC
CDR3: CASRNYNEQFF

size: .
V: TRBV5-6
D: .
J: TRBJ1-6
DNA: TGTGCCAGCAGCACTTTCGGCGGGTCGGCCTATAATTCACCCCTCCACTTT
CDR3: CASSTFGGSAYNSPLHF

size: .
V: TRBV5-4
D: .
J: TRBJ1-6
DNA: TGTGCCAGCAGCTTGGCAGGGGCGCTTAATTCACCCCTCCACTTT
CDR3: CASSLAGALNSPLHF

size: .
V: TRBV6-6
D: .
J: TRBJ1-2
DNA: TGTGCCAGCACTCCATACTTGGGGGACGGGTATGGCTACACCTTC
CDR3: CASTPYLGDGYGYTF

size: .
V: TRBV11-2
D: TRBD1
J: TRBJ1-2
DNA: TGTGCCAGCAGCTTAGATCCCGACAGGGGCTATGGCTACACCTTC
CDR3: CASSLDPDRGYGYTF

size: once
V: TRBV9
D: .
J: TRBJ2-1
DNA: TGTGCCAGCAGCGTAGGGGGGAACGTTTACAATGAGCAGTTCTTC
CDR3: CASSVGGNVYNEQFF

size: .
V: TRBV28
D: .
J: TRBJ2-2
DNA: TGTGCCAGCCCTTCAAGGGCCACCGGGGAGCTGTTTTTT
CDR3: CASPSRATGELFF

size: .
V: TRBV5-1
D: .
J: TRBJ1-5
DNA: TGCGCCAGCAGCTTGGAGGCAGGTCATCAGCCCCAGCATTTT
CDR3: CASSLEAGHQPQHF

size: .
V: TRBV12-5
D: TRBD1
J: TRBJ1-1
DNA: TGTGCTAGTGGTGGCACGGACAGGATGAACACTGAAGCTTTCTTT
CDR3: CASGGTDRMNTEAFF

size: .
V: TRBV7-2
D: .
J: TRBJ2-1
DNA: TGTGCCAGCAGCTTAGAGAGCCGGGGGTTACACAATGAGCAGTTCTTC
CDR3: CASSLESRGLHNEQFF

size: .
V: TRBV27
D: .
J: TRBJ1-2
DNA: TGTGCCAGCAGTTTATCCACATCGACGGCTAACTATGGCTACACCTTC
CDR3: CASSLSTSTANYGYTF